This T cell receptor (beta chain) was observed in a study of blood T cell repertoires in COVID-19 (dated by TCRdb to the early 2020s). Describing the broader study: Samples covering the acute and convalescent phases of COVID-19 were provided by collaborators in the United States, Italy and Spain. Where available, HLA class I and class II types were taken from metadata supplied by the sample provider and were not determined by assay-based typing. Nearly every sample came with metadata listing a de-identified subject ID, COVID-19 status, age in years and sex. The samples were drawn from two sources: the first 160 participants of the ongoing ImmuneRACE study, and fewer than 1,500 subjects contributed by 6 global collaborators. The material from the prospective study consisted of cDNA or gDNA derived from T cells, B-cell-depleted T cells, or PBMCs. The repertoires were released in a freely available public database intended as a resource for research on the immune response to SARS-CoV-2. The dataset comprised deeply sampled blood TCRbeta repertoires from subjects exposed to, actively infected with, or recovered from COVID-19. The research as a whole found: The amount of clinical and demographic metadata varied by source and participant and was provided uncurated.

The collaborating institutions used their own protocols to collect whole blood in K2EDTA tubes. For TCRbeta analysis, collaborators shipped samples as frozen whole blood, isolated PBMCs, or DNA extracted from either of those sample types. TCRbeta CDR3 regions were amplified from genomic DNA by means of the immunoSEQ Assay, a bias-controlled multiplex PCR. Per the original workflow: The number of nucleated cells in each sample was estimated from the amplification of reference gene primers within the assay. To quantify the absolute abundance of each unique TCRbeta CDR3 rearrangement, sequence reads were collapsed and filtered. For each sample, productive Simpson clonality was calculated as the square root of Simpson's diversity index over productive rearrangements. The table was pulled from immuneACCESS by TCRdb, which kept in-frame rearrangements only. Such tables lose some clones; where checked, under half of the loss comes from unresolved V genes, and the rest has no known cause. The V and J calls and clone size come from that table; D and trimming were worked out from the DNA. Here the sample has about 99,000 clones; 70% to 80% occur a single time. Clones ranked in the top ten supply about a sixth of the sample.

As for this clone: The target of this receptor is not known. Qualities for individual bases were not recorded, and no much larger clone is one base off.

As encoded in the germline V gene (reference sequence), CDR1 is SGHNT while CDR2 is YYREEE. Trimming removed 4 bases from V and 10 bases from J; the gene matches leave 12 bases unexplained. The cysteine opens and the phenylalanine closes a CDR3 of 15 amino acids. CDR3 DNA only is kept here, 45 bases in frame from base 1. This clonotype originated in an elderly woman with active or convalescent COVID-19. The sequencing input was peripheral blood. The sequence is built from TRBV5-4 and TRBJ2-7, and 12 bases in between align with TRBD1. CDR3 protein: CASSPGVGQGAQQYF. The DNA sequence is given as TGTGCCAGCAGCCCGGGCGTGGGACAGGGGGCGCAACAGTACTTC.